This passage covers 18 T cell receptor beta chains from one sample sequenced in a study of shared clonotypes between healthy human individuals. Generated by immunoSEQ multiplex PCR, the TCRdb table keeps only in-frame clones and is missing some. The profile shows 1.6 million or so clones, 95% to 97% of them singletons. The sequencing sample was made of naive CD4+ T cells sorted from blood. Subset of the sample: CD45RA+ positively selected. The receptors were gathered from a man aged 25-45 years in good health.

The J gene is TRBJ2-7, the V gene TRBV28, with no clear D. The CDR3 covers 12 residues. Germline loops: CDR1 MDHEN, CDR2 SYDVKM. V was pared by 8 bases and J by 4 bases, with 12 bases between. CDR3 in amino acids: CASGAAPYEQYF. The CDR3 bases are TGTGCCAGCGGCGCTGCGCCTTACGAGCAGTACTTC.

The V call is TRBV5-1, the J call TRBJ2-3; D is uncertain. V lost 1 base, J lost 2 bases, and 11 bases lay in between. This CDR3 spans 15 amino acids. From germline, CDR1 is SGHRS and CDR2 YFSETQ. The CDR3 sequence: CASSLSSGPTDTQYF. The CDR3 DNA is TGCGCCAGCAGCTTGAGTTCAGGACCCACAGATACGCAGTATTTT.

The chain couples TRBV18 to TRBJ2-2, with 7 bases matching TRBD1. This CDR3 is built from 15 residues. The V gene's germline CDR1 is KGHSH and CDR2 LQKENI. Unmatched junction bases numbered 7, after V lost 4 bases and J lost 5 bases. The CDR3 DNA reads as TGTGCCAGCTCACTAGTTACAGGGGAAACCGGGGAGCTGTTTTTT. Its translation is CASSLVTGETGELFF.

About this clone itself: This same CDR3 is encoded by further DNA sequences in the sample. The rearrangement uses TRBV9 and TRBJ2-2; 9 nucleotides line up with TRBD2. The J segment lost 4 bases and the V segment lost 2 bases, leaving 3 bases of the junction unmatched. Germline values: CDR1 SGDLS, CDR2 YYNGEE. The length of the CDR3 is 15 residues. The chain's CDR3 is CASSVGGRGTGELFF. In nucleotides, the CDR3 is TGTGCCAGCAGCGTGGGCGGGAGGGGCACCGGGGAGCTGTTTTTT.

This chain links TRBV14 with TRBJ2-1; 13 nucleotides match TRBD2. V lost 2 bases, J lost 10 bases, and 8 bases stayed unmatched. CDR1 and CDR2 (germline): SGHDN, FVKESK. The CDR3 extends over 16 amino acids. This CDR3 is CASSQSGLAGVEEQFF. In DNA form, the CDR3 reads TGTGCCAGCAGCCAATCAGGACTAGCGGGAGTGGAAGAGCAGTTCTTC.

CDR3 coding DNA: TGTGCCAGCAGAAAGACAGGGGGTAATTACGAGCAGTACTTC. It codes for CASRKTGGNYEQYF. The V and J genes are TRBV25-1 and TRBJ2-7; 9 bases align to TRBD1. Germline loops: CDR1 MGHDK, CDR2 SYGVNS. CDR3 length: 14 amino acids. The V gene end was trimmed by 6 bases and the J gene end by 4 bases; junction bases not matched to a gene: 7.

With respect to this clone: Other DNA sequences of this sample code for an identical CDR3. The chain joins TRBV11-2 to TRBJ1-2; D uncertain. The CDR3 runs 13 residues. Germline V gene lookup returns CDR1 SGHAT and CDR2 FQNNGV. Trimming took off 5 bases at V and 3 bases at J, with 10 bases between the two ends. The CDR3 loop reads CASSRGLDYGYTF. The CDR3 DNA reads TGTGCCAGCAGCCGAGGGCTTGACTATGGCTACACCTTC.

This clone has only one observation. The rearrangement links TRBV28 to TRBJ2-1; 9 bases agree with TRBD2. This CDR3 has 15 residues. CDR1 MDHEN and CDR2 SYDVKM come from the germline V gene. The V and J ends lost 8 bases and 4 bases, in that order; junction bases with no gene match: 9. The CDR3 protein is CASGPLAGEYNEQFF. CDR3 nucleotides: TGTGCCAGCGGGCCTTTAGCGGGAGAATACAATGAGCAGTTCTTC.

The chain uses TRBV7-2 and TRBJ1-5; D not resolved. This CDR3 has 12 amino acids. Germline V gene data show CDR1 as SGHTA and CDR2 as FQGNSA. V was shortened by 8 bases and J by 3 bases, with 8 bases between the two germline ends. The CDR3 bases are TGTGCCAGCGGACTTTTCAATCAGCCCCAGCATTTT. Translating it yields CASGLFNQPQHF. The complete variable domain, with remaining parts taken from reference TRBV7-2 and TRBJ1-5, reads GAGVSQSPSNKVTEKGKDVELRCDPISGHTALYWYRQSLGQGLEFLIYFQGNSAPDKSGLPSDRFSAERTGGSVSTLTIQRTQQEDSAVYLCASGLFNQPQHFGDGTRLSIL.

The chain carries TRBV10-3 and TRBJ2-7; 9 bases are a match to TRBD1. The V segment lost 6 bases and the J segment 3 bases; nucleotides outside the gene matches: 9. Germline CDR1 is ENHRY and CDR2 is SYGVKD. The CDR3 extends over 15 amino acids. CDR3 DNA sequence: TGTGCCATCAGCACTTTTGGGACAGGGTACTACGAGCAGTACTTC. Residues: CAISTFGTGYYEQYF.

The chain links TRBV5-1 to TRBJ2-7; either TRBD1 or TRBD2 may supply D (5 bases each). The CDR3 extends over 14 amino acids. V was trimmed by 5 bases and J by 5 bases, leaving 17 bases between them. Per the germline V gene, CDR1 is SGHRS and CDR2 is YFSETQ. The CDR3 reads CASRVWGKANEQYF. DNA for the CDR3: TGCGCCAGCAGAGTTTGGGGGAAAGCCAACGAGCAGTACTTC.

The rearrangement joins TRBV5-5 to TRBJ2-3; D ambiguous. V was cut by 5 bases and J by 0 bases, with 7 bases left in between. Germline values: CDR1 SGHKS, CDR2 YYEKEE (reference sequence). This CDR3 region has 13 residues. Written as DNA, the CDR3 is TGTGCCAGCAGACAACCGAGCACAGATACGCAGTATTTT. Translated, it gives CASRQPSTDTQYF.

The sample holds one count of this clone. The chain has TRBV28 and TRBJ2-1, with D perhaps matching TRBD1 (8 bases). The V gene's germline CDR1 is MDHEN and CDR2 SYDVKM. The CDR3 has 21 residues. Trimming pared 3 bases from V and 1 base from J, leaving 28 bases between. CDR3 in amino acids: CASSFLRSGGGGVSSYNEQFF. The CDR3 DNA sequence: TGTGCCAGCAGTTTCCTTCGGTCAGGGGGCGGGGGAGTGAGTTCCTACAATGAGCAGTTCTTC.

Details on this clone: This same CDR3 is encoded by further DNA sequences in the sample. The rearrangement uses TRBV18 and TRBJ2-7; TRBD2 matches 9 bases. Germline CDR1 and CDR2: KGHSH and LQKENI. The CDR3 spans 15 residues. V dropped 0 bases and J dropped 0; count of bases not matched to a gene: 0. The CDR3 reads CASSPPGLASYEQYF. The CDR3 DNA is TGTGCCAGCTCACCACCGGGACTAGCCTCCTACGAGCAGTACTTC.

The chain carries TRBV7-2 and TRBJ1-1; a possible D gene is TRBD1 (5 bases). V was shortened by 5 bases and J by 8 bases, with 21 bases between the two germline ends. Germline V gene sequence: CDR1 SGHTA, CDR2 FQGNSA. The CDR3 extends over 15 amino acids. CDR3 in amino acids: CASSPRPLRQHEAFF. The CDR3 coding sequence is TGTGCCAGCAGCCCCCGCCCCCTTAGACAGCACGAAGCTTTCTTT.

This chain links TRBV18 with TRBJ2-7; D gene uncertain. CDR3 length: 15 residues. CDR1 is KGHSH and CDR2 is LQKENI in the germline V gene. Trimming took 1 base from V and 0 from J, leaving 10 bases between them. CDR3 coding DNA: TGTGCCAGCTCACCACTGGGGATGAGCTCCTACGAGCAGTACTTC. Protein product: CASSPLGMSSYEQYF.

Only a few counts were recorded for this clone. The V and J genes are TRBV7-2 and TRBJ2-1; 7 bases are a match to TRBD2. Trimming removed 10 bases from V and 0 bases from J; junction bases left unmatched: 6. The CDR3 covers 14 residues. Per germline, CDR1 SGHTA and CDR2 FQGNSA. The CDR3 DNA follows: TGTGCCATCCGGGCGGGAGTCTCCTACAATGAGCAGTTCTTC. It codes for CAIRAGVSYNEQFF.

In the case of this clone: The sample holds other DNA sequences that translate to the same CDR3. This sequence joins TRBV7-2 and TRBJ2-5; 8 bases agree with TRBD1. With 6 bases clipped from V and 5 bases from J, the junction kept 5 bases outside the gene matches. This CDR3 contains 13 residues. CDR1 is SGHTA, CDR2 FQGNSA, per germline. Here the CDR3 DNA reads TGTGCCAGCAGTCCCGGGACAGGCGAGACCCAGTACTTC. This translates into CASSPGTGETQYF.